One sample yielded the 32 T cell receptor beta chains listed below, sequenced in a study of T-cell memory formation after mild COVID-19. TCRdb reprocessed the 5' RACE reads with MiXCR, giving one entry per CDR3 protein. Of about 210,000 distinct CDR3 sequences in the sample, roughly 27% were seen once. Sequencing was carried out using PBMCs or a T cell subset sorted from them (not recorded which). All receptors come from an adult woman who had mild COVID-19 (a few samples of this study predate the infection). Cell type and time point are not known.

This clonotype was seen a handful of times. The CDR3 sequence: CASSHWDILYNEQFF. In DNA, the CDR3 is TGTGCCAGCAGCCATTGGGACATCTTATACAATGAGCAGTTCTTC. The chain joins TRBV14 to TRBJ2-1, with a weak D call TRBD1 (6 bases). The germline V gene encodes CDR1 SGHDN and CDR2 FVKESK. Between the trimmed V and J ends, which lost 3 bases and 4 bases, there was a span of 13 bases. This CDR3 is built from 15 residues.

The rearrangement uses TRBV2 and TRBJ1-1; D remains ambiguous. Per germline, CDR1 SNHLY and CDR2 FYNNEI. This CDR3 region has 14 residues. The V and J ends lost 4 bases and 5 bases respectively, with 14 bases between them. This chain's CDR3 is CASSVGPIGTEAFF. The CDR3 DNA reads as TGTGCCAGCAGTGTTGGACCCATCGGGACTGAAGCTTTCTTT. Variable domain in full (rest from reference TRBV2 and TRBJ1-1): EPEVTQTPSHQVTQMGQEVILRCVPISNHLYFYWYRQILGQKVEFLVSFYNNEISEKSEIFDDQFSVERPDGSNFTLKIRSTKLEDSAMYFCASSVGPIGTEAFFGQGTRLTVV.

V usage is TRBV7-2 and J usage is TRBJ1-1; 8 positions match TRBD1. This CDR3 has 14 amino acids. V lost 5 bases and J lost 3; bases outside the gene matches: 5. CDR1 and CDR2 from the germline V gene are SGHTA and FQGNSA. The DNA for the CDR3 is TGTGCCAGCAGCCGGACAGGGCGGGACACTGAAGCTTTCTTT. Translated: CASSRTGRDTEAFF.

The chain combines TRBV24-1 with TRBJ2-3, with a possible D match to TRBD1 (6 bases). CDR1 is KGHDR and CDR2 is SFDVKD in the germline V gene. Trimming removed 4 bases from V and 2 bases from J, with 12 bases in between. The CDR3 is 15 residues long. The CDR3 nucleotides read TGTGCCACCAGTGACCCAGGACAGACCACAGATACGCAGTATTTT. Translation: CATSDPGQTTDTQYF.

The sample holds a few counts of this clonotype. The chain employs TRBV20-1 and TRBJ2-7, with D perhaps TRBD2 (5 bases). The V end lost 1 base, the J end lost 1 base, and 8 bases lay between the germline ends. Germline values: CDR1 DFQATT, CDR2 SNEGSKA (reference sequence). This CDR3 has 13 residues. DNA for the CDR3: TGCAGTGCTAGAGGTACGGGATCCTACGAGCAGTACTTC. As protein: CSARGTGSYEQYF.

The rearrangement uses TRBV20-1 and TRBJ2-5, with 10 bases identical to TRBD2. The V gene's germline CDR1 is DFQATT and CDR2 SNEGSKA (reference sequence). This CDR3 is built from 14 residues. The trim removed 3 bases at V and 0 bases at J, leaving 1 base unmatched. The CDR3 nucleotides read TGCAGTGCTAGGACTAGCGGGCACCAAGAGACCCAGTACTTC. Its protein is CSARTSGHQETQYF.

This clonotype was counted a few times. This CDR3 is CATSGTGWTGELFF. CDR3 DNA sequence: TGTGCCACCAGTGGGACAGGGTGGACCGGGGAGCTGTTTTTT. The V call is TRBV24-1, the J call TRBJ2-2, with TRBD1 identical over 8 bases. CDR1 is KGHDR and CDR2 is SFDVKD in the germline V gene. The ends lost 5 bases at V and 5 bases at J; junction bases unmatched: 3. CDR3 length: 14 amino acids.

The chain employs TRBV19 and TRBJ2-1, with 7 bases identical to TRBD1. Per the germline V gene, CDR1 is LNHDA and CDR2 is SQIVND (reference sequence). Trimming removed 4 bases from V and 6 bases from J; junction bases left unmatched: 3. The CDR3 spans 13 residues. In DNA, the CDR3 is TGTGCCAGTAGTAGAACAGGGGTCAATGAGCAGTTCTTC. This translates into CASSRTGVNEQFF.

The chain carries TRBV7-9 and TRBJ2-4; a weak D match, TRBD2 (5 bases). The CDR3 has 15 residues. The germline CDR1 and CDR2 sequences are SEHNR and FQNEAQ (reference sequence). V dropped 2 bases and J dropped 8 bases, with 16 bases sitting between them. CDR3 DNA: TGTGCCAGCAGCTTACCGAAGGGAGAAGAGGACATTCAGTACTTC. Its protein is CASSLPKGEEDIQYF. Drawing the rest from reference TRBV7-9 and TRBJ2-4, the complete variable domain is DTGVSQNPRHKITKRGQNVTFRCDPISEHNRLYWYRQTLGQGPEFLTYFQNEAQLEKSRLLSDRFSAERPKGSFSTLEIQRTEQGDSAMYLCASSLPKGEEDIQYFGAGTRLSVL.

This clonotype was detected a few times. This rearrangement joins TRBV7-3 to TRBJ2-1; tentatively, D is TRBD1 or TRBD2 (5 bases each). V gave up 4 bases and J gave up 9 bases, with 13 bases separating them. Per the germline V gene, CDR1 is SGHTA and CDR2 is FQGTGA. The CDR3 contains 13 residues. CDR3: CASSSDLRGEQFF. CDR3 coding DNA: TGTGCCAGCAGCTCAGACTTGAGGGGTGAGCAGTTCTTC. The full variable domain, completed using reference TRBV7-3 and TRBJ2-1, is GAGVSQTPSNKVTEKGKYVELRCDPISGHTALYWYRQSLGQGPEFLIYFQGTGAADDSGLPNDRFFAVRPEGSVSTLKIQRTERGDSAVYLCASSSDLRGEQFFGPGTRLTVL.

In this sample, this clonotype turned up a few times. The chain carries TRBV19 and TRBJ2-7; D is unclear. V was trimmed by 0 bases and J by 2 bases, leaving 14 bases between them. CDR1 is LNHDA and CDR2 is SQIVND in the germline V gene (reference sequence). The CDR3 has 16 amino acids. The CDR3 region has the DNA TGTGCCAGTAGTATAGATCATGGGGTACCTACCTACGAGCAGTACTTC. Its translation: CASSIDHGVPTYEQYF.

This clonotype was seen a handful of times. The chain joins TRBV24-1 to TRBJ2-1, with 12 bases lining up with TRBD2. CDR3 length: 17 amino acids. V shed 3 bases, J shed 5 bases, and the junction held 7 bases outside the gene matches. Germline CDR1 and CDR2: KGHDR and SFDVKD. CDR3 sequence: CATSDPLGLAGHNEQFF. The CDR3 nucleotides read TGTGCCACCAGTGATCCTCTCGGACTAGCGGGACACAATGAGCAGTTCTTC.

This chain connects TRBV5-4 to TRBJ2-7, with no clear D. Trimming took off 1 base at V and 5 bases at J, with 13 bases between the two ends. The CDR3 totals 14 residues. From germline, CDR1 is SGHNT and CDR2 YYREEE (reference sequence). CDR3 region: CASSLKSEYNEQYF. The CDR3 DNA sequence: TGTGCCAGCAGCTTGAAGTCAGAATACAACGAGCAGTACTTC.

The CDR3 DNA follows: TGTGCCAGCAGTCCCAGGGGACTAGCGGCCTCCTACGAGCAGTACTTC. Protein: CASSPRGLAASYEQYF. The chain has TRBV27 and TRBJ2-7, with 11 positions matching TRBD2. The CDR3 runs 16 residues. V lost 5 bases and J lost 0; bases outside the gene matches: 6. Germline CDR1 is MNHEY and CDR2 is SMNVEV (reference sequence).

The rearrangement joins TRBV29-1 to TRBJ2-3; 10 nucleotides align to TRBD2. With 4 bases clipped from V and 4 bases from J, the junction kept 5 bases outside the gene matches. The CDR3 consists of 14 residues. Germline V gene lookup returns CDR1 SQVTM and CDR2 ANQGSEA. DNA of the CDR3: TGCAGCGTTGTTTGGCTAGCGGGAGCAGATACGCAGTATTTT. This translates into CSVVWLAGADTQYF.

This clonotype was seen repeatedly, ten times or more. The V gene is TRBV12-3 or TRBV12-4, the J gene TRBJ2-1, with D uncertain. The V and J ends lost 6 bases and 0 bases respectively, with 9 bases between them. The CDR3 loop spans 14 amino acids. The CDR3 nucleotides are TGTGCCAGCAGGCCGGTCAGCTCCTACAATGAGCAGTTCTTC. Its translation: CASRPVSSYNEQFF.

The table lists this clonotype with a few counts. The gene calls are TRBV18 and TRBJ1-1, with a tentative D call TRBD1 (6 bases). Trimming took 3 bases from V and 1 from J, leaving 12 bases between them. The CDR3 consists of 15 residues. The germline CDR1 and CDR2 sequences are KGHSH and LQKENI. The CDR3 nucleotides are TGTGCCAGCTCACCTTCCACAGGGAAGAACACTGAAGCTTTCTTT. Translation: CASSPSTGKNTEAFF.

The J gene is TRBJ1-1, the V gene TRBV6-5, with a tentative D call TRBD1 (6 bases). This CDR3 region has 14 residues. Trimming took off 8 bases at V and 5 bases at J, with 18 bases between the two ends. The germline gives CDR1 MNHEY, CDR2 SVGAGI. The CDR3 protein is CASRRHGGGTEAFF. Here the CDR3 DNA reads TGTGCCAGCCGAAGACATGGAGGGGGGACTGAAGCTTTCTTT.

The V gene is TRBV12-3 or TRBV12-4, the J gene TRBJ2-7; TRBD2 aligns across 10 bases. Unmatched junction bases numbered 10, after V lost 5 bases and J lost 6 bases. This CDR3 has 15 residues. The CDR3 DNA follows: TGTGCCAGCAGTCGTTTAGCGGGGGGCCCAGGCGAGCAGTACTTC. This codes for CASSRLAGGPGEQYF.

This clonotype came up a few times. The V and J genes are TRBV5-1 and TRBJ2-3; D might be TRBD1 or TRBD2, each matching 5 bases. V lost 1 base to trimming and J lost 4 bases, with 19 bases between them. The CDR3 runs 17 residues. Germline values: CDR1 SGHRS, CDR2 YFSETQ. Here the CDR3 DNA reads TGCGCCAGCAGCTTGACAGGAGGAGGAGCTAAAGCAGATACGCAGTATTTT. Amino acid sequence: CASSLTGGGAKADTQYF.

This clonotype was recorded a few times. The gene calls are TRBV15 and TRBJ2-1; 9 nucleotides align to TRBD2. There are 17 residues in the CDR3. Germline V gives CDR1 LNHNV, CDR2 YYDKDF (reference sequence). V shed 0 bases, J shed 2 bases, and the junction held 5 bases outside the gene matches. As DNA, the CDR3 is TGTGCCACCAGCAGAGATCTGAGCGGGGGGCCCTACAATGAGCAGTTCTTC. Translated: CATSRDLSGGPYNEQFF.

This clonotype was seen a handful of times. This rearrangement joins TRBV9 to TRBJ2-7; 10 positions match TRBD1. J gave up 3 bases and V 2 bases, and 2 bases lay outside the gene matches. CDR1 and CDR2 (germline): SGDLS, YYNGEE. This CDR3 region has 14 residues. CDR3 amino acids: CASSVRDRGYEQYF. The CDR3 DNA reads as TGTGCCAGCAGCGTGAGGGACAGGGGCTACGAGCAGTACTTC.

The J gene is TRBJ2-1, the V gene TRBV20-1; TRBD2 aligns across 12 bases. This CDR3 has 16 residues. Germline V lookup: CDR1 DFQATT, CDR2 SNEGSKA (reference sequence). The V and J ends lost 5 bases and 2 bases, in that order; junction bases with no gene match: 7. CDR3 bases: TGCAGTGCTCCACTCCGGACTAGCGGGGCCTACAATGAGCAGTTCTTC. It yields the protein CSAPLRTSGAYNEQFF.

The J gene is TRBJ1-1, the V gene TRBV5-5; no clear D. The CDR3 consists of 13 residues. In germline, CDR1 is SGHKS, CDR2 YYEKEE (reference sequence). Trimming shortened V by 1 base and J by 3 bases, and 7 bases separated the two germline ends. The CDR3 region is CASSLIGHTEAFF. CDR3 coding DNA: TGTGCCAGCAGCTTGATAGGGCACACTGAAGCTTTCTTT.

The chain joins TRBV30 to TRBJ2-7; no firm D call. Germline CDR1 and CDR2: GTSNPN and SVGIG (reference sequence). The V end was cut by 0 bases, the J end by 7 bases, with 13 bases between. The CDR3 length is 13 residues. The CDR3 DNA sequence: TGTGCCTGGAGTGTGGCCAGGAGTGGAGAGCAGTACTTC. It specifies CAWSVARSGEQYF.

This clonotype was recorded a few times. DNA of the CDR3: TGCGCCAGCAGCCTGATTATGGGGGAGCTGTTTTTT. It encodes CASSLIMGELFF. The chain employs TRBV4-1 and TRBJ2-2; no reliable D call. This CDR3 has 12 residues. Trimming shortened V by 4 bases and J by 8 bases, and 8 bases separated the two germline ends. Per the germline V gene, CDR1 is MGHRA and CDR2 is YSYEKL.

CDR3 sequence reads: CASTFAPGDTEAFF. DNA of the CDR3: TGTGCCAGCACCTTCGCACCCGGGGACACTGAAGCTTTCTTT. The chain uses TRBV3-1 and TRBJ1-1; D is undetermined. V was clipped by 7 bases and J by 3 bases, with 15 bases between them. CDR1 LGHDT and CDR2 YNNKEL come from the germline V gene (reference sequence). This CDR3 contains 14 residues.

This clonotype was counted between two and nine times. CDR3 in amino acids: CASSPRASYEQYF. In nucleotides, the CDR3 is TGTGCCAGCAGCCCCAGGGCCTCCTACGAGCAGTACTTC. This rearrangement joins TRBV27 to TRBJ2-7, with D possibly TRBD1 on 5 matching bases. CDR3 length equals 13 residues. Trimming cost V 6 bases and J 0 bases, with 9 bases left between them. The germline V gene encodes CDR1 MNHEY and CDR2 SMNVEV (reference sequence).

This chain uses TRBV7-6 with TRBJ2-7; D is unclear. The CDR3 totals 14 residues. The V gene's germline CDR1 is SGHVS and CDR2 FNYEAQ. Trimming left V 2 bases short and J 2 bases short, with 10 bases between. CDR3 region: CASSLRGATYEQYF. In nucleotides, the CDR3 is TGTGCCAGCAGCTTACGCGGAGCAACCTACGAGCAGTACTTC.

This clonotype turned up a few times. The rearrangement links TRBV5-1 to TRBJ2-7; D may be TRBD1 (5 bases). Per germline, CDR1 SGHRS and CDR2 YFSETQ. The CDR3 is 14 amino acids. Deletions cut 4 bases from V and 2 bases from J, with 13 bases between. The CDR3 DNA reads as TGCGCCAGCAGCCAGGGTGCACAGACCTACGAGCAGTACTTC. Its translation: CASSQGAQTYEQYF.

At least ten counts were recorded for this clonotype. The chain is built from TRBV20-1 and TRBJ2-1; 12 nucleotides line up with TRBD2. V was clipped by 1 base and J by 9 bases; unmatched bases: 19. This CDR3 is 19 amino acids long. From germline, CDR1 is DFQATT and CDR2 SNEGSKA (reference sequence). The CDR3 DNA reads TGCAGTGCTAGAGGGACTAGCGGGACCTCCCCCTCTACCTTGTTTGAGCAGTTCTTC. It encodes CSARGTSGTSPSTLFEQFF.

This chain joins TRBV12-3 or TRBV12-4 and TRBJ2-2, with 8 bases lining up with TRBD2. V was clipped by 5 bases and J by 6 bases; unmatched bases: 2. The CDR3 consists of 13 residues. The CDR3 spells CASSTGGPGELFF. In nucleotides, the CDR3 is TGTGCCAGCAGTACGGGGGGGCCCGGGGAGCTGTTTTTT.